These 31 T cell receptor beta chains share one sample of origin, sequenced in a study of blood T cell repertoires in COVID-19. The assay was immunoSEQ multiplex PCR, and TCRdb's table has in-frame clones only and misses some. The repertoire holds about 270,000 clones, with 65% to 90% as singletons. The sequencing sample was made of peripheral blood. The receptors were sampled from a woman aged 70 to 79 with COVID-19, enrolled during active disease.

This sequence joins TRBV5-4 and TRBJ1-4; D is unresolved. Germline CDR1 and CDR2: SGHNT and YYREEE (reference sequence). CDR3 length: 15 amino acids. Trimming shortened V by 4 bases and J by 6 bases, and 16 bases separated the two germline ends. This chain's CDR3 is CASSPRNGVDEKLFF. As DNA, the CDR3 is TGTGCCAGCAGCCCCCGTAACGGGGTAGATGAAAAACTGTTTTTT.

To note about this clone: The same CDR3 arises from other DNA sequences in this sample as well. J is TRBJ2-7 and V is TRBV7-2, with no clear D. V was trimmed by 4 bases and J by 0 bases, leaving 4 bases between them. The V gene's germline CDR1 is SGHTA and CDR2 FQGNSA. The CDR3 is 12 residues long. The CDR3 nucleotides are TGTGCCAGCAGCTCGAGCTCCTACGAGCAGTACTTC. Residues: CASSSSSYEQYF.

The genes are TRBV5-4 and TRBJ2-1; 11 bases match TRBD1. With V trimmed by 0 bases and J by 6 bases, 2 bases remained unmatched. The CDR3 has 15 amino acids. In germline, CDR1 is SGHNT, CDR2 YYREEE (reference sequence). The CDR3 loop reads CASSLVGQGVNEQFF. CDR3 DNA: TGTGCCAGCAGCTTGGTGGGACAGGGGGTCAATGAGCAGTTCTTC.

The CDR3 nucleotides read TGTGCCAGCAGCCGGGACATCTACAATGAGCAGTTCTTC. It translates to CASSRDIYNEQFF. The rearrangement links TRBV14 to TRBJ2-1; the D gene is possibly TRBD1 (6 bases). Germline V gives CDR1 SGHDN, CDR2 FVKESK. The CDR3 totals 13 residues. V lost 4 bases and J 3 bases, leaving 7 bases between the germline ends.

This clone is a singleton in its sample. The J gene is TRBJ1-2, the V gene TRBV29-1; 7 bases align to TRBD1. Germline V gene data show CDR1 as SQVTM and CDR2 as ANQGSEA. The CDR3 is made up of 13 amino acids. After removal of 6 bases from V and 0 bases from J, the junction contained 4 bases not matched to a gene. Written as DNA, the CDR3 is TGCAGCGTGCTGACAGGGACTAACTATGGCTACACCTTC. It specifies CSVLTGTNYGYTF. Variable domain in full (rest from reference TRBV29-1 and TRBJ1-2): SAVISQKPSRDICQRGTSLTIQCQVDSQVTMMFWYRQQPGQSLTLIATANQGSEATYESGFVIDKFPISRPNLTFSTLTVSNMSPEDSSIYLCSVLTGTNYGYTFGSGTRLTVV.

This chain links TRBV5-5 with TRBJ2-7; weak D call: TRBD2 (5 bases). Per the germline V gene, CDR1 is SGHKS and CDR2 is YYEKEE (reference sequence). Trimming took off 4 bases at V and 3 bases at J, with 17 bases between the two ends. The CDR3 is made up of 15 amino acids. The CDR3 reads CASSLGVGRNYEQYF. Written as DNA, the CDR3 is TGTGCCAGCAGCCTCGGGGTCGGCCGTAACTACGAGCAGTACTTC.

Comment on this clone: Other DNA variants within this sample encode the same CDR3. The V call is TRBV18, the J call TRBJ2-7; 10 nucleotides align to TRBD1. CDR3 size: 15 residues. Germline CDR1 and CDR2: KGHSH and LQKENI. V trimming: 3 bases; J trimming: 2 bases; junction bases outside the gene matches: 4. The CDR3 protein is CASSPRGQGAYEQYF. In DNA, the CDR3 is TGTGCCAGCTCACCGCGCGGACAGGGGGCCTACGAGCAGTACTTC.

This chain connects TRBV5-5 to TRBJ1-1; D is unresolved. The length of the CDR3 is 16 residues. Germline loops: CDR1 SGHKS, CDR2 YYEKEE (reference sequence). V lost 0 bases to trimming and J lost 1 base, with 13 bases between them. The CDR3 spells CASSLAPTLGNTEAFF. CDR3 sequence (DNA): TGTGCCAGCAGCTTGGCGCCTACTCTCGGGAACACTGAAGCTTTCTTT.

CDR3 protein: CASIGGVDTDTQYF. In DNA form, the CDR3 reads TGTGCCAGCATTGGAGGCGTCGACACAGATACGCAGTATTTT. The chain is built from TRBV6-5 and TRBJ2-3; D may be TRBD2 (5 bases). The germline gives CDR1 MNHEY, CDR2 SVGAGI. Trimming left V 7 bases short and J 2 bases short, with 13 bases between. The CDR3 has 14 residues.

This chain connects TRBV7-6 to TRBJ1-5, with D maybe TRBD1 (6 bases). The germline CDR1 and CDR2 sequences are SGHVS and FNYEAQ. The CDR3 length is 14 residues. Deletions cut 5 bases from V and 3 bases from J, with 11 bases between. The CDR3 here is CASSLDSLNQPQHF. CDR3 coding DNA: TGTGCCAGCAGCCTGGACAGTCTCAATCAGCCCCAGCATTTT.

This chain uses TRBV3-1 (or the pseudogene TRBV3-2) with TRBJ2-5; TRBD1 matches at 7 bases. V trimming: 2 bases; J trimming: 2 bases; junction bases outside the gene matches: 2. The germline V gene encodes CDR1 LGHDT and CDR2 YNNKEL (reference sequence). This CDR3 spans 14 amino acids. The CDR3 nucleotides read TGTGCCAGCAGCCAACGACAGGGTCAAGAGACCCAGTACTTC. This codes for CASSQRQGQETQYF.

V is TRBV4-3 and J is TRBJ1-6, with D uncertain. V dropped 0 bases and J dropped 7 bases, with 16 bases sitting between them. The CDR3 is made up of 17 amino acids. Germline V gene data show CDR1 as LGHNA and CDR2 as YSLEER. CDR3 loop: CASSQDSQEPRNSPLHF. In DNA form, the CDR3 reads TGCGCCAGCAGCCAAGATAGTCAGGAACCCCGGAATTCACCCCTCCACTTT.

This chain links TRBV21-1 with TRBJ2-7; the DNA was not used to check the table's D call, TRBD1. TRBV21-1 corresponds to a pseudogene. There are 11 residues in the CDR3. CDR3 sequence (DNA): TGTGCCAGCAGCTCCCACAGGGAGCAGTACTTC. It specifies CASSSHREQYF.

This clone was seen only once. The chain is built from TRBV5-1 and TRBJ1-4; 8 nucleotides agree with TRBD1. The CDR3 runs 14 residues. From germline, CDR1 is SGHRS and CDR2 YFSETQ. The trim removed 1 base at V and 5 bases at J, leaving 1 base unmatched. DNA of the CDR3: TGCGCCAGCAGCTTGACAGGGGGGAATGAAAAACTGTTTTTT. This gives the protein CASSLTGGNEKLFF.

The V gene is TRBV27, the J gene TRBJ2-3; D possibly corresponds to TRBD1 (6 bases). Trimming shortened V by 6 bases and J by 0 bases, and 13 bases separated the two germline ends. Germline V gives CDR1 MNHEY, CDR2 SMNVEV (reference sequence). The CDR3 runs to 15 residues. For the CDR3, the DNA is TGTGCCAGCAGGAGCAGGGGATATAGCACAGATACGCAGTATTTT. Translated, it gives CASRSRGYSTDTQYF.

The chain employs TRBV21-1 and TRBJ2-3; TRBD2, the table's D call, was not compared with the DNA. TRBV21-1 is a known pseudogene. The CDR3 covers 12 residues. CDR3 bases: TGTGCCAGCAGCAACTGCGGGGGTCCGGGGTATTTT. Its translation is CASSNCGGPGYF.

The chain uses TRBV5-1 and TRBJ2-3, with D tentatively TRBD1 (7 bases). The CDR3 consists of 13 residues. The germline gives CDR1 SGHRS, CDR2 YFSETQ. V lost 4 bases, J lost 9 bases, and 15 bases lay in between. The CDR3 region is CASSPGDSGTQYF. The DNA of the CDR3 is TGCGCCAGCAGCCCGGGGGACAGTGGGACGCAGTATTTT.

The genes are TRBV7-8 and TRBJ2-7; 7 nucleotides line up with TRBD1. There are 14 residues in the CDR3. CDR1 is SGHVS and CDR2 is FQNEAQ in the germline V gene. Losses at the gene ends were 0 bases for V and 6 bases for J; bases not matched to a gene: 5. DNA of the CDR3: TGTGCCAGCAGCTTAGCAGGGGGCGGTGGCGAGCAGTACTTC. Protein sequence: CASSLAGGGGEQYF. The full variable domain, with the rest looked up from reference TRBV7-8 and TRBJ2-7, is GAGVSQSPRYKVAKRGQDVALRCDPISGHVSLFWYQQALGQGPEFLTYFQNEAQLDKSGLPSDRFFAERPEGSVSTLKIQRTQQEDSAVYLCASSLAGGGGEQYFGPGTRLTVT.

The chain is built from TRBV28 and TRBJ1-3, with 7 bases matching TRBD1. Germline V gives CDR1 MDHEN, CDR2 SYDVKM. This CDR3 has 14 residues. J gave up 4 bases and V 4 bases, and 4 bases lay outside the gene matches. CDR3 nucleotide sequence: TGTGCCAGCAGTTCCTCGGACAGGGGAAACACCATATATTTT. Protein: CASSSSDRGNTIYF. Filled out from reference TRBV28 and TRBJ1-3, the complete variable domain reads DVKVTQSSRYLVKRTGEKVFLECVQDMDHENMFWYRQDPGLGLRLIYFSYDVKMKEKGDIPEGYSVSREKKERFSLILESASTNQTSMYLCASSSSDRGNTIYFGEGSWLTVV.

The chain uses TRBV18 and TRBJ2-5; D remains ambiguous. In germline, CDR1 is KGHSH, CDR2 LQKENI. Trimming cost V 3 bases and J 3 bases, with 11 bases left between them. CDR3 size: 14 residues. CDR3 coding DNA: TGTGCCAGCTCACCCCGTTTAGATGAAGAGACCCAGTACTTC. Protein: CASSPRLDEETQYF.

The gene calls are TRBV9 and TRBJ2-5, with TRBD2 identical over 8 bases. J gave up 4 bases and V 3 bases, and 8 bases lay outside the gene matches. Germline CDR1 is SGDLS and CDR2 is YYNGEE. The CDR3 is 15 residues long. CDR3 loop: CASSATGGPLETQYF. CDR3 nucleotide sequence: TGTGCCAGCAGCGCAACGGGGGGGCCTTTAGAGACCCAGTACTTC.

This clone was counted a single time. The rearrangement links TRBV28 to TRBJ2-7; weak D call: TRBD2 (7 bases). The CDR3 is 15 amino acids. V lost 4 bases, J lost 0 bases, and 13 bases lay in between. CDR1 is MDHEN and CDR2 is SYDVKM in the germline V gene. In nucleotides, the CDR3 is TGTGCCAGCAGTTCCGGAGGGGGGGCCTCCTACGAGCAGTACTTC. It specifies CASSSGGGASYEQYF.

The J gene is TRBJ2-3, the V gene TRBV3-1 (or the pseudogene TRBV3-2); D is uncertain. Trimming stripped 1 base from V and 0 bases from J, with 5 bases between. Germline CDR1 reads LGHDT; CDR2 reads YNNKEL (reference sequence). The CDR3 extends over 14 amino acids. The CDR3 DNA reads TGTGCCAGCAGCCAAGTCCTAAGCACAGATACGCAGTATTTT. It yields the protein CASSQVLSTDTQYF.

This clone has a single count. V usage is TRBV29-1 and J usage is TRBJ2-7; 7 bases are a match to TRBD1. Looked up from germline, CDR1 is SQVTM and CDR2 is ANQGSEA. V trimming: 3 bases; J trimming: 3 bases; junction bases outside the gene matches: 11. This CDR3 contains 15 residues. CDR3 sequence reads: CSVEGTRQGLYEQYF. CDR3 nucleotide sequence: TGCAGCGTTGAGGGCACCAGACAGGGTCTCTACGAGCAGTACTTC.

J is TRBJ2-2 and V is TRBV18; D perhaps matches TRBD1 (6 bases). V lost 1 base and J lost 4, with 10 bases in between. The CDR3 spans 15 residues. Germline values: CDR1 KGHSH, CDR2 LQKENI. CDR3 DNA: TGTGCCAGCTCACCACAACAGGGTTTCACCGGGGAGCTGTTTTTT. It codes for CASSPQQGFTGELFF.

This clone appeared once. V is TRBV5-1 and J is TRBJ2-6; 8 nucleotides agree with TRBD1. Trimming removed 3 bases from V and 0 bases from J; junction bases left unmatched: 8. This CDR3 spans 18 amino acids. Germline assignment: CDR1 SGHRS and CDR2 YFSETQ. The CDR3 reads CASSSKGQAYSGANVLTF. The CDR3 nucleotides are TGCGCCAGCAGCTCCAAGGGACAGGCCTACTCTGGGGCCAACGTCCTGACTTTC.

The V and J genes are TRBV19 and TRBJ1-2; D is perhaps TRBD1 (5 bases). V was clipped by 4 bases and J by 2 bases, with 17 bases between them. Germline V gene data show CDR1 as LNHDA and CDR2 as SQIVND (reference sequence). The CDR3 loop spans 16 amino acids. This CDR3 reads CASSSGGWESNYGYTF. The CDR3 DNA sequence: TGTGCCAGTAGTAGCGGGGGTTGGGAATCCAACTATGGCTACACCTTC.

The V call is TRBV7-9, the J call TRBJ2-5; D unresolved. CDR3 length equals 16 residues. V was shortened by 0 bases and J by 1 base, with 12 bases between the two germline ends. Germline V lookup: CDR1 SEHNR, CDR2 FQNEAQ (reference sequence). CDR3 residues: CASSLARATTQETQYF. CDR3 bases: TGTGCCAGCAGCTTAGCGCGTGCTACCACCCAAGAGACCCAGTACTTC.

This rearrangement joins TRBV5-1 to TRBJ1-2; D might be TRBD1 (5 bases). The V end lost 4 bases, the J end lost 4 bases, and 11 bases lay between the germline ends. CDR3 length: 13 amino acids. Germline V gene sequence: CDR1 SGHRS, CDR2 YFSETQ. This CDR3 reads CASSPGGSYGYTF. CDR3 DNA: TGCGCCAGCAGCCCCGGGGGATCCTATGGCTACACCTTC.

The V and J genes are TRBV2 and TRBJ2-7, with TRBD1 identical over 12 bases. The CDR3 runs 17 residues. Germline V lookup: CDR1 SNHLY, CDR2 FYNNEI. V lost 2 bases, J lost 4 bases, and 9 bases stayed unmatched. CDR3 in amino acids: CASSERKAGQGAYEQYF. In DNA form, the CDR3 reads TGTGCCAGCAGTGAAAGGAAAGCGGGACAGGGGGCTTACGAGCAGTACTTC.

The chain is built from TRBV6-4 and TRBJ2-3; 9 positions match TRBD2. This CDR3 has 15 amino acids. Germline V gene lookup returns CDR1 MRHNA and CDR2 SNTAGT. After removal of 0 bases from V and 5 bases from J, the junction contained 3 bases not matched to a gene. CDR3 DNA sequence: TGTGCCAGCAGTGACTCCGGCGGGGGGGGAGATACGCAGTATTTT. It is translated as CASSDSGGGGDTQYF.